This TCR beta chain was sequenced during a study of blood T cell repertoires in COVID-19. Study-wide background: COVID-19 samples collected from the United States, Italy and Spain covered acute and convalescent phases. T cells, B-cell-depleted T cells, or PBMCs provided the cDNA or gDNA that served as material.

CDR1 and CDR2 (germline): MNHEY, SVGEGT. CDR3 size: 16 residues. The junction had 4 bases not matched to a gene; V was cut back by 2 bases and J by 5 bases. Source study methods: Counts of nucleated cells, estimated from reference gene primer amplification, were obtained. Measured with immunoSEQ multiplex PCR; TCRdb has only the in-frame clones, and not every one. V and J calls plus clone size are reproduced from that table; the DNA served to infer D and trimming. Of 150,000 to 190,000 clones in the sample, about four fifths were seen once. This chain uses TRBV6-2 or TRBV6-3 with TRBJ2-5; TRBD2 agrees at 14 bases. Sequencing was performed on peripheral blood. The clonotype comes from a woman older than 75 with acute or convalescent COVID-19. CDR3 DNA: TGTGCCAGCAGTTACCGACTAGCGGGGGGGCCGGAGACCCAGTACTTC. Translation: CASSYRLAGGPETQYF.